This TCR beta chain appears in the sequencing data of a study of CD8 T cells in ankylosing spondylitis (dated by TCRdb to 2015 to 2018). Regarding the study in general: The study profiled T cell receptor beta repertoires in healthy donors and ankylosing spondylitis patients to find disease-linked TCR variants. The whole study cohort included over 85 healthy donors and around 24 ankylosing spondylitis patients. Peripheral blood was sampled, and synovial fluid was also collected from ankylosing spondylitis patients.

The sequencer was an Illumina HiSeq 2500. Quantitative 5'-RACE with molecular barcodes was the method used to prepare the TCR beta libraries. Processing in the source paper ran as follows. Disease-linked TCR variants were identified with a new computational method built on a probabilistic model of VDJ rearrangement. In TCRdb, the public reads were trimmed at Q25 with fastp and aligned with MiXCR, with productive beta chains retained. Every entry covers one CDR3 protein and lists the most common genes and DNA from its rows. None of the V and J calls come from the authors' own analysis; TCRdb made them. For this sample the table gives 250,000 to 300,000 distinct CDR3 sequences, of which about 20% were detected only once. The leading ten clones occupy roughly 7.4% of the sample. General study outcomes and caveats: The disease-linked clones showed a CD8+ phenotype and occurred at relatively low frequencies in peripheral blood. Some of the motif variants had been reported before in the synovial fluid and blood of reactive arthritis patients, a finding that suggests common disease-initiation mechanisms. A TCR beta motif made up of several highly homologous amino acid variants appeared to be characteristic of blood from ankylosing spondylitis patients. Significant enrichment of the disease-linked clones was reported in matched synovial fluid samples from ankylosing spondylitis patients.

The germline V gene supplies CDR1 SQVTM and CDR2 ANQGSEA. The CDR3 contains 14 residues, cysteine and phenylalanine counted. The sequence is cut down to CDR3 DNA, 42 bases in frame from base 1. V loses 3 bases, J loses 3 bases, and the germline ends lie 12 bases apart. Concerning this clonotype: What this receptor recognizes is not known. No base-level quality is on record; no much larger clone is a single base apart.

Recombination joined TRBV29-1 with TRBJ2-1, with a tentative D gene TRBD2 over 5 matching bases. The material sequenced was blood, either unsorted or a sorted T cell fraction (not recorded which). This clonotype originated in a male donor with ankylosing spondylitis or in good health (not recorded which). The nucleotide sequence is given as TGCAGCGTTGACGTAAGCGGAATCTACAATGAGCAGTTCTTC. Its translation reads: CSVDVSGIYNEQFF.